What follows describes a single TCR beta chain. Germline values: CDR1 SGHKS, CDR2 YYEKEE (reference sequence). This CDR3 has 14 residues. The V gene lost 0 bases and the J gene lost 10 bases, with 17 bases spanning the gap. Repertoires were generated with immunoSEQ multiplex PCR, while TCRdb's copy carries only in-frame clones and drops some. The table has approximately 52,000 clones, roughly 89% seen once; the top ten hold about 5.3%. The data are from a study of blood T cell repertoires in COVID-19. The gene calls are TRBV5-5 and TRBJ2-7; a possible D gene is TRBD2 (7 bases). This TCR was recovered from a man in his sixties with active COVID-19. The sample taken for sequencing was peripheral blood. CDR3 nucleotides: TGTGCCAGCAGCTTGGTACAGGGACTACCGAGACAGTACTTC. Translated: CASSLVQGLPRQYF.